The source of this T cell receptor (beta chain) is a study of control samples from healthy donors and cancer patients. This clone was counted once. TCRdb's table, derived via immunoSEQ multiplex PCR, lists solely in-frame clones and lacks some. The top ten clones hold around 3.5% of a sample with about 120,000 clones, approximately 87% of them seen once. Trimming left V 7 bases short and J 7 bases short, with 17 bases between. Looked up from germline, CDR1 is SGHDT and CDR2 is YYEEEE. This CDR3 spans 13 amino acids. The origin of this receptor is a woman in her fifties or sixties with lung cancer. The chain has TRBV5-6 and TRBJ1-2; D is undetermined. The sample comprised PBMCs. CDR3 amino acids: CASRGLDSIGYTF. The CDR3 nucleotides are TGTGCCAGCCGAGGGCTTGACTCCATTGGCTACACCTTC.